A selection of T cell receptor beta chains follows, all from one sample in a study of response to subunit inactivated influenza vaccine. A single record per CDR3 protein comes from TCRdb applying MiXCR to the RT-PCR reads. Of about 540,000 distinct CDR3 sequences in the sample, around 25% were seen once. The sample was also linked to a second study, of T cells expressing NK-cell markers.

The source was CD4+ T cells sorted from PBMCs, collected 11 to 12 days after vaccination. These receptors all stem from a middle-aged man who received an inactivated influenza vaccine. The CDR3 runs from the conserved cysteine through the conserved F or W. The order of the fields is V gene, CDR3 protein.

V: TRBV3-1
CDR3: CASSQEVIYNEQFF

V: TRBV20-1
CDR3: CSARREGGGAGANVLTF

V: TRBV12-3/TRBV12-4
CDR3: CASSLQGVYEQFF

V: TRBV11-1
CDR3: CASSPTSGGYTGELFF

V: TRBV4-2
CDR3: CASSQAFGIAGYQETQYF

V: TRBV5-1
CDR3: CASSSGTSGDDTDTQYF

V: TRBV5-1
CDR3: CASSTQGQGSTDTQYF

V: TRBV5-1
CDR3: CASNPGTGSYNEQFF

V: TRBV5-1
CDR3: CASSYPGVGETQYF

V: TRBV2
CDR3: CASSRKGGDNSPLHF

V: TRBV6-2/TRBV6-3
CDR3: CASRKTSGGNTGELFF

V: TRBV5-1
CDR3: CASSLEVDQPQHF

V: TRBV20-1
CDR3: CSARDFQGRLTGELFF

V: TRBV12-3/TRBV12-4
CDR3: CASSTTGWVGQPQHF

V: TRBV9
CDR3: CASSARTDNEQYF

V: TRBV19
CDR3: CASSARDRVVPYEQYF

V: TRBV7-9
CDR3: CASSQGRFFPAGKQFF

V: TRBV6-1
CDR3: CASRWTGTGAPEQFF

V: TRBV7-2
CDR3: CASSLSSVAGANVLTF

V: TRBV28
CDR3: CASSDRVPNEQFF

V: TRBV29-1
CDR3: CSVLGTEAFF

V: TRBV28
CDR3: CASSFVGGVYNEQFF

V: TRBV24-1
CDR3: CATSVAGSTYNEQFF

V: TRBV9
CDR3: CASSVVAGGRGTQYF

V: TRBV5-1
CDR3: CASSITLGGTDTQYF

V: TRBV29-1
CDR3: CSAGHSGANVLTF

V: TRBV5-4
CDR3: CASSRYSGGRADTQYF

V: TRBV20-1
CDR3: CSASDNPKETQYF

V: TRBV4-3
CDR3: CASSQDASYYEQYF

V: TRBV7-6
CDR3: CASSFGLAFSSYNEQFF

V: TRBV10-3
CDR3: CAISESEIDTQYF

V: TRBV7-3
CDR3: CASSLMKGNEQFF

V: TRBV14
CDR3: CASSQAWVNEQFF

V: TRBV2
CDR3: CASSEGRGYETQYF

V: TRBV28
CDR3: CASSTGGVGETQYF

V: TRBV28
CDR3: CASSSLRGAFF

V: TRBV5-5
CDR3: CASSYRTGWNTEAFF

V: TRBV4-2
CDR3: CASAVSSGQETQYF

V: TRBV2
CDR3: CASNTASGGAYEQYF

V: TRBV4-2
CDR3: CASSQDGRRSGANVLTF